This TCR beta chain appears in the sequencing data of a study of T cell changes during pregnancy in multiple sclerosis. The assay was immunoSEQ multiplex PCR, and TCRdb's table has in-frame clones only and misses some. The table includes over 60,000 clones, about 96% detected once. The CDR3 is 14 residues long. V dropped 4 bases and J dropped 8 bases, with 18 bases sitting between them. The V gene's germline CDR1 is SGDLS and CDR2 YYNGEE. Material: CD8+ T cells from peripheral blood mononuclear cells, obtained after pregnancy. The clonotype comes from a female donor with multiple sclerosis, enrolled in a pregnancy study. The J gene is TRBJ1-1, the V gene TRBV9, with D tentatively TRBD1 (5 bases). The DNA of the CDR3 is TGTGCCAGCAGCTCATTGGGAGGGGCGGGGGAAGCTTTCTTT. This gives the protein CASSSLGGAGEAFF.